This entry lists 26 T cell receptor beta chains sequenced from one sample in a study of vaccination effects on CD4 cells after COVID-19. Their cognate antigens are unknown. Expansion of antigen-specific CD4+ T cells with viral peptide pools was carried out by the ViraFEST assay before sequencing. A roughly 10-day culture period preceded the isolation of CD4+ T cells. Participants got two doses of BNT162b2 or mRNA-1273 vaccine. The assay was immunoSEQ multiplex PCR, and TCRdb's table has in-frame clones only and misses some. The table shows about 60,000 clones, with approximately 78% occurring only once. This material consisted of CD4+ T cells from PBMCs cultured with HCoV-OC43 spike peptides, taken after COVID-19 vaccination. The subset here: HCoV-OC43 spike overlapping peptide pool stimulation. Receptors were obtained from a human donor who received a COVID-19 vaccine.

The V and J genes are TRBV6-5 and TRBJ2-1; 7 positions agree with TRBD2. V dropped 5 bases and J dropped 8; count of bases not matched to a gene: 9. Germline CDR1 reads MNHEY; CDR2 reads SVGAGI. The CDR3 totals 14 residues. The CDR3 region is CASSLNGGSYEQFF. The CDR3 DNA follows: TGTGCCAGCAGTCTCAACGGGGGGTCCTATGAGCAGTTCTTC.

J is TRBJ2-3 and V is TRBV9; the D is unclear. Looked up from germline, CDR1 is SGDLS and CDR2 is YYNGEE. V lost 0 bases and J lost 3, with 5 bases in between. The CDR3 extends over 13 amino acids. DNA of the CDR3: TGTGCCAGCAGCGTAGGGATAACAGATACGCAGTATTTT. Translation gives CASSVGITDTQYF.

In its sample, this clone was seen a few times. This chain joins TRBV6-5 and TRBJ1-1, with D unresolved. CDR1 is MNHEY, CDR2 SVGAGI, per germline. V dropped 5 bases and J dropped 1 base, with 14 bases sitting between them. The CDR3 loop spans 15 amino acids. The CDR3 here is CASSTQTGKNTEAFF. The CDR3 DNA is TGTGCCAGCAGTACCCAGACGGGAAAGAACACTGAAGCTTTCTTT.

CDR3 sequence (DNA): TGCGCCTCTTCCCAGCGGGGGGCCAACTACAATGAGCAGTTCTTC. It encodes CASSQRGANYNEQFF. This chain links TRBV4-1 with TRBJ2-1; 9 nucleotides match TRBD2. This CDR3 has 15 amino acids. Germline V gene sequence: CDR1 MGHRA, CDR2 YSYEKL. The V gene end was trimmed by 11 bases and the J gene end by 3 bases; junction bases not matched to a gene: 11.

This clone occurred a few times. The chain couples TRBV5-1 to TRBJ1-6; D might be TRBD1 (5 bases). The germline CDR1 and CDR2 sequences are SGHRS and YFSETQ. The ends were cut back, 5 bases at V and 5 bases at J, with 8 bases in the middle. The CDR3 length is 13 residues. The CDR3 region is CASSLGDNSPLHF. Written as DNA, the CDR3 is TGCGCCAGCAGTCTGGGGGATAATTCACCCCTCCACTTT.

This sequence joins TRBV29-1 and TRBJ1-2, with 9 nucleotides matching TRBD1. Losses at the gene ends were 7 bases for V and 2 bases for J; bases not matched to a gene: 8. Germline V lookup: CDR1 SQVTM, CDR2 ANQGSEA. The length of the CDR3 is 14 residues. In DNA form, the CDR3 reads TGCAGCGCTTTAACCGACAGGGGGAACTATGGCTACACCTTC. This gives the protein CSALTDRGNYGYTF. The full variable domain, in which reference TRBV29-1 and TRBJ1-2 provide the parts outside the CDR3, is SAVISQKPSRDICQRGTSLTIQCQVDSQVTMMFWYRQQPGQSLTLIATANQGSEATYESGFVIDKFPISRPNLTFSTLTVSNMSPEDSSIYLCSALTDRGNYGYTFGSGTRLTVV.

The genes are TRBV3-1 (or the pseudogene TRBV3-2) and TRBJ1-6; tentative D call: TRBD1 (5 bases). This CDR3 spans 17 amino acids. Trimming pared 2 bases from V and 10 bases from J, leaving 21 bases between. Germline CDR1 is LGHDT and CDR2 is YNNKEL (reference sequence). The CDR3 DNA reads as TGTGCCAGCAGCCAAACACGTTTAGGGGCCCTCGGATCACCCCTCCACTTT. This sequence encodes CASSQTRLGALGSPLHF.

This clone has a single count. The gene calls are TRBV4-2 and TRBJ1-6; D unresolved. Trimming cost V 0 bases and J 7 bases, with 10 bases left between them. Germline values: CDR1 LGHNA, CDR2 YNFKEQ. This CDR3 comprises 15 residues. CDR3 DNA: TGTGCCAGCAGCCAAGAATATTCGGAGAATTCACCCCTCCACTTT. Amino acid sequence: CASSQEYSENSPLHF.

This clone was detected once. This chain links TRBV30 with TRBJ2-1, with D possibly being TRBD1 (5 bases). Trimming shortened V by 3 bases and J by 3 bases, and 9 bases separated the two germline ends. Germline lookup yields CDR1 GTSNPN and CDR2 SVGIG (reference sequence). CDR3 length: 13 amino acids. The CDR3 loop reads CAWRGRIYNEQFF. In DNA, the CDR3 is TGTGCCTGGAGGGGGCGGATCTACAATGAGCAGTTCTTC.

V usage is TRBV19 and J usage is TRBJ1-2, with D maybe TRBD1 (6 bases). The CDR3 loop spans 15 amino acids. V dropped 6 bases and J dropped 2 bases, with 16 bases sitting between them. Germline V gives CDR1 LNHDA, CDR2 SQIVND (reference sequence). The CDR3 nucleotides read TGTGCCAGTAGAGGTGGAGGACAGATAAACTATGGCTACACCTTC. It yields the protein CASRGGGQINYGYTF.

Comment on this clone: One end of the junction is discordant with germline, which a read error may explain. The chain recombines TRBV6-5 with TRBJ2-2; no definite D call. The germline CDR1 and CDR2 sequences are MNHEY and SVGAGI. The CDR3 runs to 12 residues. The CDR3 loop is CATGFLTAELFF. The CDR3, as DNA: TGTGCTACCGGGTTTCTCACCGCGGAGCTGTTTTTT.

The chain employs TRBV5-1 and TRBJ2-5; D call uncertain. The CDR3 contains 14 residues. The germline CDR1 and CDR2 sequences are SGHRS and YFSETQ. V dropped 4 bases and J dropped 2 bases, with 12 bases sitting between them. CDR3: CASSRTWGQETQYF. The CDR3 DNA is TGCGCCAGCAGCCGCACGTGGGGACAAGAGACCCAGTACTTC.

V is TRBV5-1 and J is TRBJ1-4, with 8 positions matching TRBD1. Germline-derived CDR1 and CDR2 are SGHRS and YFSETQ. The CDR3 spans 14 residues. Trimming cost V 4 bases and J 5 bases; bases outside gene matches: 4. This CDR3 reads CASSARQGNEKLFF. The CDR3 DNA sequence: TGCGCCAGCAGCGCTCGACAGGGGAATGAAAAACTGTTTTTT.

This clone is large by share. The chain employs TRBV6-2 or TRBV6-3 and TRBJ1-6; D remains ambiguous. Per the germline V gene, CDR1 is MNHEY and CDR2 is SVGEGT. V was shortened by 4 bases and J by 14 bases, with 18 bases between the two germline ends. The CDR3 extends over 14 amino acids. The CDR3 nucleotides are TGTGCCAGCAGTTCCCGGAGCGGCGGGGAGACCCTCCACTTT. Its protein product is CASSSRSGGETLHF.

This clone was detected only a few times. The chain has TRBV7-2 and TRBJ2-1; tentatively, D is TRBD1 or TRBD2 (5 bases each). The CDR3 loop spans 14 amino acids. Germline V lookup: CDR1 SGHTA, CDR2 FQGNSA. Trimming stripped 5 bases from V and 8 bases from J, with 16 bases between. This chain's CDR3 is CASSRGEGKDEQFF. CDR3 sequence (DNA): TGTGCCAGCAGCAGGGGTGAGGGGAAGGATGAGCAGTTCTTC.

This sequence joins TRBV5-1 and TRBJ1-3; no firm D call. CDR1 SGHRS and CDR2 YFSETQ come from the germline V gene. With 1 base removed from V and 3 bases from J, the gap between germline ends came to 11 bases. This CDR3 contains 15 residues. The CDR3 DNA is TGCGCCAGCAGCTTGTGGGGAGATAGTGGAAACACCATATATTTT. Translated, it gives CASSLWGDSGNTIYF.

V and J are TRBV13 and TRBJ1-2; D not resolved. Germline V gene lookup returns CDR1 PRHDT and CDR2 FYEKMQ (reference sequence). CDR3 length: 12 residues. V gave up 8 bases and J gave up 5 bases, with 12 bases separating them. The CDR3 protein is CASLTEKYGYTF. Here the CDR3 DNA reads TGTGCCAGCCTCACGGAAAAATATGGCTACACCTTC.

This clone was counted once. The V gene is TRBV12-3 or TRBV12-4, the J gene TRBJ1-1; D is possibly TRBD1 (5 bases). CDR3 length equals 13 residues. Trimming shortened V by 5 bases and J by 11 bases, and 18 bases separated the two germline ends. This CDR3 reads CASSTSGGIGAFF. The CDR3 DNA sequence: TGTGCCAGCAGTACGAGCGGGGGGATAGGGGCTTTCTTT.

The chain is built from TRBV5-6 and TRBJ1-2, with D unresolved. Trimming left V 2 bases short and J 8 bases short, with 16 bases between. The CDR3 is made up of 14 amino acids. CDR1 and CDR2 from the germline V gene are SGHDT and YYEEEE. The CDR3 DNA reads as TGTGCCAGCAGCTTCGCGGATGAGGAAGGGGGCTACACCTTC. It codes for CASSFADEEGGYTF. Variable domain in full (rest from reference TRBV5-6 and TRBJ1-2): DAGVTQSPTHLIKTRGQQVTLRCSPKSGHDTVSWYQQALGQGPQFIFQYYEEEERQRGNFPDRFSGHQFPNYSSELNVNALLLGDSALYLCASSFADEEGGYTFGSGTRLTVV.

The chain is built from TRBV5-6 and TRBJ2-6, with a tentative D call TRBD2 (5 bases). This CDR3 has 15 residues. The V end was cut by 2 bases, the J end by 0 bases, with 6 bases between. From germline, CDR1 is SGHDT and CDR2 YYEEEE. The CDR3 spells CASSFGNSGANVLTF. CDR3 DNA: TGTGCCAGCAGCTTCGGGAACTCTGGGGCCAACGTCCTGACTTTC. Full variable domain (missing parts from reference TRBV5-6 and TRBJ2-6): DAGVTQSPTHLIKTRGQQVTLRCSPKSGHDTVSWYQQALGQGPQFIFQYYEEEERQRGNFPDRFSGHQFPNYSSELNVNALLLGDSALYLCASSFGNSGANVLTFGAGSRLTVL.

The genes are TRBV3-1 (or the pseudogene TRBV3-2) and TRBJ1-2; TRBD1 is a possible D gene (6 bases). Per the germline V gene, CDR1 is LGHDT and CDR2 is YNNKEL (reference sequence). V was trimmed by 2 bases and J by 7 bases, leaving 23 bases between them. The CDR3 sequence is 17 residues long. The CDR3 bases are TGTGCCAGCAGCCAATGGGGGAACCTGGGGGCTCGCTCTGGCTACACCTTC. It is translated as CASSQWGNLGARSGYTF.

The chain couples TRBV5-4 to TRBJ1-6; D is unresolved. V was cut by 2 bases and J by 6 bases, with 9 bases left in between. Germline V gene sequence: CDR1 SGHNT, CDR2 YYREEE (reference sequence). The CDR3 is made up of 14 amino acids. For the CDR3, the DNA is TGTGCCAGCAGCTTCGGACGGAGTAATTCACCCCTCCACTTT. Protein: CASSFGRSNSPLHF. Full variable domain (remainder filled in from reference TRBV5-4 and TRBJ1-6): ETGVTQSPTHLIKTRGQQVTLRCSSQSGHNTVSWYQQALGQGPQFIFQYYREEENGRGNFPPRFSGLQFPNYSSELNVNALELDDSALYLCASSFGRSNSPLHFGNGTRLTVT.

The J gene is TRBJ1-5, the V gene TRBV2, with D tentatively TRBD1 (5 bases). V shed 8 bases and J shed 6 bases, with 17 bases lying between them. From germline, CDR1 is SNHLY and CDR2 FYNNEI. The CDR3 sequence is 14 residues long. In DNA form, the CDR3 reads TGTGCCAGCGGATTAGGAGGGGCCGGTCAGCCCCAGCATTTT. It encodes CASGLGGAGQPQHF.

The chain has TRBV5-1 and TRBJ1-3; TRBD1 is a possible D gene (5 bases). The V and J ends lost 0 bases and 4 bases respectively, with 8 bases between them. The germline gives CDR1 SGHRS, CDR2 YFSETQ. The CDR3 loop spans 14 amino acids. This CDR3 reads CASSLGDSGNTIYF. The DNA of the CDR3 is TGCGCCAGCAGCTTGGGGGACTCCGGAAACACCATATATTTT.

DNA of the CDR3: TGTGCCAGCAGCCCCGACAGGGCAGCTGGAAACACCATATATTTT. It codes for CASSPDRAAGNTIYF. The rearrangement uses TRBV7-3 and TRBJ1-3, with 7 bases lining up with TRBD1. CDR3 length: 15 residues. Germline CDR1 is SGHTA and CDR2 is FQGTGA. Unmatched junction bases numbered 6, after V lost 5 bases and J lost 2 bases.

This chain joins TRBV19 and TRBJ1-5; TRBD1 might be the D (6 bases). From germline, CDR1 is LNHDA and CDR2 SQIVND (reference sequence). The V gene lost 3 bases and the J gene lost 0 bases, with 12 bases spanning the gap. This CDR3 region has 16 residues. CDR3 DNA sequence: TGTGCCAGTAGTATGGGAATCAGGGGTAGCAATCAGCCCCAGCATTTT. Translating gives CASSMGIRGSNQPQHF.